This TCR beta chain comes out of a study of identical twins. This clonotype occurred many times. Its target is unknown. Study-wide results and caveats: Conclusions leaned on cross-sectional statistical analysis and did not track the same donors over time. The presence of invariant MAIT and iNKT cells could partly confound analyses of zero-insertion sequences.

Healthy Caucasians were all of the donors. A universal primer site came from template switching; cDNA carried unique molecular identifiers. TCRdb itself ran the 5' RACE reads through MiXCR, one entry per CDR3 protein. The sample lists roughly 710,000 distinct CDR3 sequences, approximately 6% occurring once. The specimen sequenced was naive T cells sorted from blood. The clonotype originates from a man younger than 30 in good health.

CDR3 DNA sequence: TGTGCCAGCAGCTCTACTAGCGGGAGAACGAATGAGCAGTTCTTC. It encodes CASSSTSGRTNEQFF. The chain is built from TRBV7-9 and TRBJ2-1; 11 nucleotides line up with TRBD2. Germline values: CDR1 SEHNR, CDR2 FQNEAQ (reference sequence). V was clipped by 4 bases and J by 7 bases; unmatched bases: 6. This CDR3 is built from 15 residues.